This T cell receptor (beta chain) was documented in a study of T-cell reconstitution after alpha-beta-depleted transplantation in children. Whole-study findings and limits: At around two months after transplant, the alpha-beta T cells were reportedly derived from several hundred expanded clones that came from non-depleted graft cells. Surviving recipient cells, namely T cells and thymic progenitors, were the source of high day-60 TCRbeta diversity in some patients. By one year post-transplant, T-cell counts and diversity largely arose from T cells that were newly produced.

The CDR3 is 18 residues long. The V segment lost 10 bases and the J segment 0 bases; nucleotides outside the gene matches: 20. CDR1 is MDHEN, CDR2 SYDVKM, per germline. The authors prepared the TCRbeta library with unique molecular identifiers. TCRdb re-called the PCR reads through MiXCR, storing one row per CDR3 protein. The sample holds around 270,000 distinct CDR3 sequences, about a tenth seen once. Many counts were recorded for this clonotype. Its antigen is not known. This rearrangement joins TRBV28 to TRBJ1-2; TRBD1 agrees at 7 bases. This specimen consisted of PBMCs, obtained before TCRalphabeta/CD19-depleted stem cell transplant. This clonotype originated in a boy in the first two years of life with acute myeloid leukemia, due to receive a stem cell transplant. The DNA of the CDR3 is TGTGCCACAGCCGGGCCAAGAGCAGGGGGGTCGCCTAACTATGGCTACACCTTC. Its translation is CATAGPRAGGSPNYGYTF.